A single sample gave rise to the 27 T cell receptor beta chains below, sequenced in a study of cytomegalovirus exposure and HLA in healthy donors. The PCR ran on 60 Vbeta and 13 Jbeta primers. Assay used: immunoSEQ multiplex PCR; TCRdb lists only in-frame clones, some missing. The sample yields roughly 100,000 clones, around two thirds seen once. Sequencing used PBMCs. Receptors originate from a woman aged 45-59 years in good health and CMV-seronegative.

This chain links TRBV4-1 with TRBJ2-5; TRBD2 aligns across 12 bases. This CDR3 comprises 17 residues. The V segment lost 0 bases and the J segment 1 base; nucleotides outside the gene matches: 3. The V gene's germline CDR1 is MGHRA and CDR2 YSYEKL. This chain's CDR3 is CASSQDPSGGVQETQYF. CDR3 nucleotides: TGCGCCAGCAGCCAAGATCCTAGCGGGGGGGTCCAAGAGACCCAGTACTTC.

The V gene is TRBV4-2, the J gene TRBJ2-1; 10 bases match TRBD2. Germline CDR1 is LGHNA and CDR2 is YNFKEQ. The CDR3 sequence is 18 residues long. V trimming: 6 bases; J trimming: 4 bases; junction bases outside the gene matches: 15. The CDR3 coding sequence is TGTGCCAGCAGACGGACTAGCGGCACCTCAACCACATACAATGAGCAGTTCTTC. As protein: CASRRTSGTSTTYNEQFF.

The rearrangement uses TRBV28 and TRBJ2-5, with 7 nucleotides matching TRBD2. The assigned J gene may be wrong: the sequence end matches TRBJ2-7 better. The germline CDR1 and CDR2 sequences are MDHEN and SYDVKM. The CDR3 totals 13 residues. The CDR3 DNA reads TGTGCCACCAATGGGGGGGTCCCTTACGAGCAGTACTTC. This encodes CATNGGVPYEQYF.

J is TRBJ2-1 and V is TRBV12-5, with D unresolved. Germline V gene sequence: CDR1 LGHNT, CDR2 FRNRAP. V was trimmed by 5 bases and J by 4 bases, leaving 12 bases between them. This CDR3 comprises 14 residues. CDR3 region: CASGAPRLYNEQFF. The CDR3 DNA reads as TGTGCTAGTGGTGCCCCGAGGCTATACAATGAGCAGTTCTTC.

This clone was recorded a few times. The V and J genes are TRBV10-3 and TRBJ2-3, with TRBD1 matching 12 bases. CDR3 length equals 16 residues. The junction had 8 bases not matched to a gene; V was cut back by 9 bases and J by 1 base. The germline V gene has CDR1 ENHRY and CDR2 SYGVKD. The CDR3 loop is CAIAPGQGAGTDTQYF. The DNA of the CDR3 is TGTGCCATAGCCCCGGGACAGGGGGCTGGCACAGATACGCAGTATTTT.

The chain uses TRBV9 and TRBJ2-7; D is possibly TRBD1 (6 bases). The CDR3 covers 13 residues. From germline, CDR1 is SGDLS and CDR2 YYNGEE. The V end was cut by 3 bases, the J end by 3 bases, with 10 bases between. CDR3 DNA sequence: TGTGCCAGCAGCGGACAGGACCGCTACGAGCAGTACTTC. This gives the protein CASSGQDRYEQYF.

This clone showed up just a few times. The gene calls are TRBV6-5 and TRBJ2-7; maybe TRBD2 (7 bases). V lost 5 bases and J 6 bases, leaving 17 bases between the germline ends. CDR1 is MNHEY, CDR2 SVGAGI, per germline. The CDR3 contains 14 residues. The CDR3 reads CASSAAAGHSEQYF. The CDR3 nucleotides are TGTGCCAGCAGTGCCGCAGCGGGACACTCCGAGCAGTACTTC.

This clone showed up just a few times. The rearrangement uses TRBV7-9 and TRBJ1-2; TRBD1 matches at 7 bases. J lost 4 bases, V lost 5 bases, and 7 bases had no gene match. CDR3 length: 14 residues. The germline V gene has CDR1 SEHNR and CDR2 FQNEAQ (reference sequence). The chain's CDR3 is CASSPGQNLYGYTF. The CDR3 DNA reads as TGTGCCAGCAGCCCGGGACAGAACCTCTATGGCTACACCTTC.

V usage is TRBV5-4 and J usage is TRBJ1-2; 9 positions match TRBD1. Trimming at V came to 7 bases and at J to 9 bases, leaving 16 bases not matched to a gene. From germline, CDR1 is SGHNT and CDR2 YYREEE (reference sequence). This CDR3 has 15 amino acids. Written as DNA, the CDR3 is TGTGCCAGCCGCCAAGAGGGGGGACAGGGTTTTCGCTACACCTTC. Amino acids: CASRQEGGQGFRYTF.

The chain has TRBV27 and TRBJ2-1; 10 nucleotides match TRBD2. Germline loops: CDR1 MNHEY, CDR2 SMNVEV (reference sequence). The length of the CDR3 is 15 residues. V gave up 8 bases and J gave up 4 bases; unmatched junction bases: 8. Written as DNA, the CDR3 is TGTGCCAGCTTCTTTAGCGGGGGGTCTTACAATGAGCAGTTCTTC. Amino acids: CASFFSGGSYNEQFF.

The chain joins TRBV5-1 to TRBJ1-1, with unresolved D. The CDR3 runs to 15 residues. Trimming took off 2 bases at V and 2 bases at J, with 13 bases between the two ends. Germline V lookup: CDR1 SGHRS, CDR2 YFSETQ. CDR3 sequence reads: CASSLSARLNTEAFF. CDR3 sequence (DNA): TGCGCCAGCAGCTTAAGTGCGCGCCTCAACACTGAAGCTTTCTTT.

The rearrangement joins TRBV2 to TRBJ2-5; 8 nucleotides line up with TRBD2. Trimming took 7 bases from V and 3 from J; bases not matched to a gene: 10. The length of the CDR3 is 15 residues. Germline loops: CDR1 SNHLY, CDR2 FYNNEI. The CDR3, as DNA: TGTGCCAGCAAAAAAAGCGGGAGCGAAGAAGAGACCCAGTACTTC. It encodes CASKKSGSEEETQYF.

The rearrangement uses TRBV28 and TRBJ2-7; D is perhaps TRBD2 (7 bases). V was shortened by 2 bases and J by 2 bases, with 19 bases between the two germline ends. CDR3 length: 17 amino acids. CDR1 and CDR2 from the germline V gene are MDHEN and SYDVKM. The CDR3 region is CASSLDVGGLGAYEQYF. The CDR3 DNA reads TGTGCCAGCAGTTTAGACGTGGGGGGGCTTGGAGCCTACGAGCAGTACTTC. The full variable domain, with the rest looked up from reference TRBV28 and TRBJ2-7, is DVKVTQSSRYLVKRTGEKVFLECVQDMDHENMFWYRQDPGLGLRLIYFSYDVKMKEKGDIPEGYSVSREKKERFSLILESASTNQTSMYLCASSLDVGGLGAYEQYFGPGTRLTVT.

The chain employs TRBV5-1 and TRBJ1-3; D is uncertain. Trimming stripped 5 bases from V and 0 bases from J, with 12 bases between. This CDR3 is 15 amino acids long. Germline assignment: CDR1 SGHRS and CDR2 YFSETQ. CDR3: CASRPTVSSGNTIYF. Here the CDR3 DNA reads TGCGCCAGCAGACCTACTGTATCCTCTGGAAACACCATATATTTT.

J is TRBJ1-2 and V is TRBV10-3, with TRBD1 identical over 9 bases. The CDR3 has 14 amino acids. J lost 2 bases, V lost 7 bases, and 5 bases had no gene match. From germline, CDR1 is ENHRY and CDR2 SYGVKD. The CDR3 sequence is CAIKSDRGNYGYTF. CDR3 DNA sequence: TGTGCCATCAAATCTGACAGGGGGAACTATGGCTACACCTTC.

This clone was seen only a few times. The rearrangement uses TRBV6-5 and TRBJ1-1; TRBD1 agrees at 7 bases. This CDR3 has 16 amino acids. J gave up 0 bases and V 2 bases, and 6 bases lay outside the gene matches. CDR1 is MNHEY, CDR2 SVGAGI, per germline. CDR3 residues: CASSYMTGPLNTEAFF. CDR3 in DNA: TGTGCCAGCAGTTACATGACAGGGCCACTGAACACTGAAGCTTTCTTT.

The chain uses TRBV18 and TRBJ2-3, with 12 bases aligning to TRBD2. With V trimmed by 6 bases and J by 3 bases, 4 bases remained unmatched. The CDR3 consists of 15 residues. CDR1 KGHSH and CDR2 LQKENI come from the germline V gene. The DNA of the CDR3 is TGTGCCAGCTCCCCTACTAGCGGGAGGACAGATACGCAGTATTTT. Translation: CASSPTSGRTDTQYF.

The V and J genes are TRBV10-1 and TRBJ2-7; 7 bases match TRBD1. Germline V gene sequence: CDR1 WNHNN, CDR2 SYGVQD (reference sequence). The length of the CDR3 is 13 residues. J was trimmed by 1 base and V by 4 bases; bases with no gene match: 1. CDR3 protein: CASSAGGSYEQYF. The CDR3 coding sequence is TGCGCCAGCAGTGCAGGGGGTTCCTACGAGCAGTACTTC.

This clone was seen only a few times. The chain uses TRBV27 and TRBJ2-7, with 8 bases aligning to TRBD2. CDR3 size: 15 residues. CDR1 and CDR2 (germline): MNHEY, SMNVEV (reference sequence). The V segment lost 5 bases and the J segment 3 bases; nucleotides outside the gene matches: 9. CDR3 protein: CASSASAGTSYEQYF. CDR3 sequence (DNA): TGTGCCAGCAGTGCTTCAGCAGGGACTAGCTACGAGCAGTACTTC.

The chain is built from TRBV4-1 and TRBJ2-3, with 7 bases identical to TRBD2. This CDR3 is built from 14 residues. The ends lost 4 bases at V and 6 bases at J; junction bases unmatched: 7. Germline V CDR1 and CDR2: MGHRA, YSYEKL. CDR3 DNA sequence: TGCGCCAGCAGCCCCAGATCGGGAGGCGATACGCAGTATTTT. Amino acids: CASSPRSGGDTQYF.

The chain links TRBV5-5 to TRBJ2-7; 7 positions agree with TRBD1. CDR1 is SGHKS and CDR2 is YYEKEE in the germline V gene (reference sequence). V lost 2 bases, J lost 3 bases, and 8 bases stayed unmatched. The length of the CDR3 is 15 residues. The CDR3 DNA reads TGTGCCAGCAGCTTTCTTGAGGGGGCGATCTACGAGCAGTACTTC. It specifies CASSFLEGAIYEQYF.

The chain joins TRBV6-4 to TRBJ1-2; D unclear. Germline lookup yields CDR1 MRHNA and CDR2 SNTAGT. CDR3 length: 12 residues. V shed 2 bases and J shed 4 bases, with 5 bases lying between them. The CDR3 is CASSDRSYGYTF. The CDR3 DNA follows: TGTGCCAGCAGTGACCGGAGCTATGGCTACACCTTC.

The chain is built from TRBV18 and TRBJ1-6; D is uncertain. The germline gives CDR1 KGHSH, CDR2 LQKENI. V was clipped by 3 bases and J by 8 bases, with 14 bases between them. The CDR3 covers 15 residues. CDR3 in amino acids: CASSPRTDNDSPLHF. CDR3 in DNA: TGTGCCAGCTCACCCCGAACAGATAACGATTCACCCCTCCACTTT. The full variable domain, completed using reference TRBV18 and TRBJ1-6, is NAGVMQNPRHLVRRRGQEARLRCSPMKGHSHVYWYRQLPEEGLKFMVYLQKENIIDESGMPKERFSAEFPKEGPSILRIQQVVRGDSAAYFCASSPRTDNDSPLHFGNGTRLTVT.

The CDR3 nucleotides are TGTGCCAGCAGTGGAGGCAGGGGGCGATCGGATGGCTACACCTTC. Translating gives CASSGGRGRSDGYTF. V is TRBV2 and J is TRBJ1-2; TRBD1 agrees at 8 bases. From germline, CDR1 is SNHLY and CDR2 FYNNEI. CDR3 size: 15 residues. The V and J ends lost 4 bases and 6 bases, in that order; junction bases with no gene match: 10.

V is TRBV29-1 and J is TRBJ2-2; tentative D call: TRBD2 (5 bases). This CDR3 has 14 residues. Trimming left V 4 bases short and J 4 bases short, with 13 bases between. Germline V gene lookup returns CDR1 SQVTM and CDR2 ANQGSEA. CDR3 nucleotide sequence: TGCAGCGTTGGGCTAGCCTCGGCCACCGGGGAGCTGTTTTTT. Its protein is CSVGLASATGELFF.

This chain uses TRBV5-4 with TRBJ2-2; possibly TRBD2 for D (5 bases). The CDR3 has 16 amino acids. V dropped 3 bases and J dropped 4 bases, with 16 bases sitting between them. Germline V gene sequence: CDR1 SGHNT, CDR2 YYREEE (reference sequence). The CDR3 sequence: CASSSQMERGTGELFF. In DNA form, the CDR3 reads TGTGCCAGCAGCTCGCAAATGGAACGGGGCACCGGGGAGCTGTTTTTT.

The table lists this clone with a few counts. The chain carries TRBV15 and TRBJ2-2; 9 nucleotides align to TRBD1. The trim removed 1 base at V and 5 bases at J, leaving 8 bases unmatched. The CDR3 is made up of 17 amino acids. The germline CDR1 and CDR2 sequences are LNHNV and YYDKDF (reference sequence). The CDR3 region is CATSRGRGTGYTGELFF. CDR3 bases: TGTGCCACCAGCAGAGGTAGAGGGACAGGGTATACCGGGGAGCTGTTTTTT. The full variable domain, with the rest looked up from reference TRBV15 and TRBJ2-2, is DAMVIQNPRYQVTQFGKPVTLSCSQTLNHNVMYWYQQKSSQAPKLLFHYYDKDFNNEADTPDNFQSRRPNTSFCFLDIRSPGLGDTAMYLCATSRGRGTGYTGELFFGEGSRLTVL.